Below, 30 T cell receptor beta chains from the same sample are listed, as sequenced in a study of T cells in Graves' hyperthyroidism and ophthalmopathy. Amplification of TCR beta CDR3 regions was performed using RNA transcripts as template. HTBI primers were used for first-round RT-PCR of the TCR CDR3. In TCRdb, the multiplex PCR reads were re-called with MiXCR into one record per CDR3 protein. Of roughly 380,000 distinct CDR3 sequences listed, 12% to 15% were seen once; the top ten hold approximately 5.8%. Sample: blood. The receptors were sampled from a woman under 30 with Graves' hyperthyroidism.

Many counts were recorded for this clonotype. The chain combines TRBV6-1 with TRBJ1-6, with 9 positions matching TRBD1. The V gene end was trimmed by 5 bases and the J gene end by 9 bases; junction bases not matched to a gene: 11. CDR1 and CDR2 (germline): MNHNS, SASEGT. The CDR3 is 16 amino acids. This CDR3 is CASSRPGQGVASPLHF. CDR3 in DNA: TGTGCCAGCAGTAGACCGGGACAGGGAGTCGCTTCACCCCTCCACTTT.

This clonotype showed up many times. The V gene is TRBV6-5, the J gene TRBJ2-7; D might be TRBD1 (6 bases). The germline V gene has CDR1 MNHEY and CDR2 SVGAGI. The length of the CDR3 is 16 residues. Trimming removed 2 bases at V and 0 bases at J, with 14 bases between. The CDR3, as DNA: TGTGCCAGCAGTTACCGGGACCAGGGGTTCTCCTACGAGCAGTACTTC. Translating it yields CASSYRDQGFSYEQYF.

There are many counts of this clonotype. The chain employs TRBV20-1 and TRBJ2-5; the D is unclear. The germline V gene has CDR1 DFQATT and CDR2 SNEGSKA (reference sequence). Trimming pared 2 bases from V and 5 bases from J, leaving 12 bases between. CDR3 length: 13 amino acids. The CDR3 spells CSARRTRTETQYF. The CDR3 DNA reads TGCAGTGCTAGAAGAACCCGTACCGAGACCCAGTACTTC.

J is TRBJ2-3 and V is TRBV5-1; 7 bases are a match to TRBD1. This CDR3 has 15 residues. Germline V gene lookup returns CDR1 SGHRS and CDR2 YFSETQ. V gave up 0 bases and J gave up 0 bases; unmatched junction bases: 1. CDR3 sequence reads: CASSLVGQSTDTQYF. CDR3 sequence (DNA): TGCGCCAGCAGCTTGGTGGGACAGAGCACAGATACGCAGTATTTT.

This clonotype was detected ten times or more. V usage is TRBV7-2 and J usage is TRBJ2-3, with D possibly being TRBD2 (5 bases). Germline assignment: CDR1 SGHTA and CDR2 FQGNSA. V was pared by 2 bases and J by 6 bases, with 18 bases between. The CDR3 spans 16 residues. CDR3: CASSLILGIEVDTQYF. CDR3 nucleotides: TGTGCCAGCAGCTTAATCCTCGGGATAGAGGTGGATACGCAGTATTTT.

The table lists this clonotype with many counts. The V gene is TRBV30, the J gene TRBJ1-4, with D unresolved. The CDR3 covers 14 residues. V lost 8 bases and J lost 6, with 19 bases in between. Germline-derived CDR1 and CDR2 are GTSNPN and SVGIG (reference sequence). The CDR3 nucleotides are TGTGCCGGCACGTGGACCTCGGTGGATGAAAAACTGTTTTTT. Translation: CAGTWTSVDEKLFF.

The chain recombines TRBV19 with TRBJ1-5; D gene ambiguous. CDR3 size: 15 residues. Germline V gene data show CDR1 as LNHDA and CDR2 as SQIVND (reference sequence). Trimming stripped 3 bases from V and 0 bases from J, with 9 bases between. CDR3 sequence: CASSIVGSSNQPQHF. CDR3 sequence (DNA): TGTGCCAGTAGTATCGTGGGGAGTAGCAATCAGCCCCAGCATTTT.

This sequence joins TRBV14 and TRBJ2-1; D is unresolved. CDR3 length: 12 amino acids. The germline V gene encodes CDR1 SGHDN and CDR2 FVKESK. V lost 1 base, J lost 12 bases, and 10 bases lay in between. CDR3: CASSQVVDRQFF. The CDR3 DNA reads TGTGCCAGCAGCCAAGTGGTTGATAGGCAGTTCTTC.

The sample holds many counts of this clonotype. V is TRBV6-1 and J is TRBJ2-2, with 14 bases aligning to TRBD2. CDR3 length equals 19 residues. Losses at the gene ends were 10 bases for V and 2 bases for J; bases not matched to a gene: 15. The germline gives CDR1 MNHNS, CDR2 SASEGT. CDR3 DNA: TGTGCCACCAGCCGACTAGCGGGAGGGAGGGGTATTAACACCGGGGAGCTGTTTTTT. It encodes CATSRLAGGRGINTGELFF.

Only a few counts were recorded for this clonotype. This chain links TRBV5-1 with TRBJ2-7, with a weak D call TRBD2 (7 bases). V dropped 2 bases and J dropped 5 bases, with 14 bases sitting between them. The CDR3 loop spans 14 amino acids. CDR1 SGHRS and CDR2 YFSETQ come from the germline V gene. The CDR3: CASSLQGGSDEQYF. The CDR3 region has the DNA TGCGCCAGCAGCTTACAGGGAGGGAGCGACGAGCAGTACTTC.

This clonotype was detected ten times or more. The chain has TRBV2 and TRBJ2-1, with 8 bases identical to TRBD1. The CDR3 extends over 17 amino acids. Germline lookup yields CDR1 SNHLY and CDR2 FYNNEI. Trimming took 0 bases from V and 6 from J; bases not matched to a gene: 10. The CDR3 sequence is CASSEALLQGERNEQFF. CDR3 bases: TGTGCCAGCAGTGAAGCGCTTCTACAGGGGGAGCGCAATGAGCAGTTCTTC.

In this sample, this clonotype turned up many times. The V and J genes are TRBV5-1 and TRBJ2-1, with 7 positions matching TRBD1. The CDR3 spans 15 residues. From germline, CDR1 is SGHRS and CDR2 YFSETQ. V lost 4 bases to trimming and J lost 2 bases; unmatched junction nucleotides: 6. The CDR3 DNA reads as TGCGCCAGCAGCCTCGCAACAGGGGCCTACAATGAGCAGTTCTTC. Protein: CASSLATGAYNEQFF.

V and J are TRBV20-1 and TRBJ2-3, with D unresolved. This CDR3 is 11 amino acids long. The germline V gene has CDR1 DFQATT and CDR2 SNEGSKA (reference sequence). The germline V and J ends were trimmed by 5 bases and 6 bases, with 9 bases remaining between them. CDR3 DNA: TGCAGTGCTCCCCTGGGGGATACGCAGTATTTT. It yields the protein CSAPLGDTQYF.

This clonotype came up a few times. Written as DNA, the CDR3 is TGCGCCAGCAGCCAAGTATGGTACGGCGATGAGCAGTTCTTC. Translated, it gives CASSQVWYGDEQFF. The V gene is TRBV4-1, the J gene TRBJ2-1; unclear D gene. Germline CDR1 is MGHRA and CDR2 is YSYEKL. The length of the CDR3 is 14 residues. V shed 1 base and J shed 8 bases, with 12 bases lying between them.

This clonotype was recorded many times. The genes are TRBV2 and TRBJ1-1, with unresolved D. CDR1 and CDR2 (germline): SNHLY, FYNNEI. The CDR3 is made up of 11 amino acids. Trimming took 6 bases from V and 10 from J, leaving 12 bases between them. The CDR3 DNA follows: TGTGCCAGCAGCATATCTCCGGGAGCTTTCTTT. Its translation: CASSISPGAFF.

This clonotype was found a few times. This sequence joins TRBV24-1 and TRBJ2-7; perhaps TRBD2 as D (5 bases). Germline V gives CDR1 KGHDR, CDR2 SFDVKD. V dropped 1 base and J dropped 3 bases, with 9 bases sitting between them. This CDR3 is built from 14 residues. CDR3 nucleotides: TGTGCCACCAGTGATTTCGAGGGAGTCTACGAGCAGTACTTC. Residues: CATSDFEGVYEQYF.

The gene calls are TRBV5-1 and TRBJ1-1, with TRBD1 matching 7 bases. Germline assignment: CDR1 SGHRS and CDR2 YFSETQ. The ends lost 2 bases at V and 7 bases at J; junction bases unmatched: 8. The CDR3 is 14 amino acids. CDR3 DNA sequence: TGCGCCAGCAGCTTTGGCCCAGGGGGGAGTGAAGCTTTCTTT. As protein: CASSFGPGGSEAFF.

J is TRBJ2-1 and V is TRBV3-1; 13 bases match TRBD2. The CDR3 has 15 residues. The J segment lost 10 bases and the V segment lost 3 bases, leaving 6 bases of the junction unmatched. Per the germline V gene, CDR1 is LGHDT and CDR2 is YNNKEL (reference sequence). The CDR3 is CASSHGLAGEEEQFF. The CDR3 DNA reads TGTGCCAGCAGCCACGGACTAGCGGGAGAGGAAGAGCAGTTCTTC.

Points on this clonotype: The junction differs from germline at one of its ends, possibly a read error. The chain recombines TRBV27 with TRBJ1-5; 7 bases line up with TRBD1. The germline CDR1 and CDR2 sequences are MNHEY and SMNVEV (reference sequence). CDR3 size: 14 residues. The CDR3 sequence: CASRSGQLNQPRHF. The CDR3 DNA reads TGTGCCAGCCGTTCGGGACAGCTTAATCAGCCCCGGCATTTT.

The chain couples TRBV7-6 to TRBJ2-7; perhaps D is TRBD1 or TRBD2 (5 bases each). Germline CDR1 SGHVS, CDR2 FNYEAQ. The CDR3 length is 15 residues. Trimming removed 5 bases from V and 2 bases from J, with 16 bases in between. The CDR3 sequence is CASSRGPRGAYEQYF. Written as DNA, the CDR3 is TGTGCCAGCAGCCGGGGACCAAGAGGGGCCTACGAGCAGTACTTC.

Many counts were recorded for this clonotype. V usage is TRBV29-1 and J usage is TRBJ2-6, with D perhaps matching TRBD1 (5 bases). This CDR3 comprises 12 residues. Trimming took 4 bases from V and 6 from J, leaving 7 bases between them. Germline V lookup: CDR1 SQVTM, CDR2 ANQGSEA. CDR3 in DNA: TGCAGCGTTGCAGGGTTGGCCAACGTCCTGACTTTC. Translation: CSVAGLANVLTF.

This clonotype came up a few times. The CDR3 DNA reads as TGTGCCATCAGAGAAGGGGGGAATGAAAAACTGTTTTTT. It encodes CAIREGGNEKLFF. The chain is built from TRBV10-3 and TRBJ1-4; a weak D match, TRBD1 (6 bases). Deletions cut 6 bases from V and 5 bases from J, with 10 bases between. The CDR3 loop spans 13 amino acids. Germline CDR1 ENHRY, CDR2 SYGVKD.

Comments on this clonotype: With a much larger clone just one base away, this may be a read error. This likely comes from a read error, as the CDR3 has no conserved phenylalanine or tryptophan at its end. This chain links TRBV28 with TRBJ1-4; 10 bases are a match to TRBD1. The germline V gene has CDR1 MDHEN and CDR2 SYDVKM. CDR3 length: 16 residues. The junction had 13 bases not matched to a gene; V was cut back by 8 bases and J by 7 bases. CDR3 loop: CASSGTGAGRVEKLFL. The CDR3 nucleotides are TGTGCCAGCTCGGGGACAGGGGCCGGCAGGGTTGAAAAACTGTTTCTT.

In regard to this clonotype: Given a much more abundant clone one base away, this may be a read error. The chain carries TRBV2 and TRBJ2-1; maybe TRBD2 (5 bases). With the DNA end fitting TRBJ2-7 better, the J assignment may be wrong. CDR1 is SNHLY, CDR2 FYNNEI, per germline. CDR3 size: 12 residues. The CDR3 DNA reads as TGTGCCATCCGGGAAGACGGCAATGAGCAGTACTTC. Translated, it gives CAIREDGNEQYF.

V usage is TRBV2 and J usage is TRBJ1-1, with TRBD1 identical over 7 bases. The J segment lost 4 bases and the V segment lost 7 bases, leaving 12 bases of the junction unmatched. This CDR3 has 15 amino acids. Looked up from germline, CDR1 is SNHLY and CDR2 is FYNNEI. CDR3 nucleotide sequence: TGTGCCAGCACCCGAGGGACAGCCCGGGCCACTGAAGCTTTCTTT. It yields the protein CASTRGTARATEAFF.

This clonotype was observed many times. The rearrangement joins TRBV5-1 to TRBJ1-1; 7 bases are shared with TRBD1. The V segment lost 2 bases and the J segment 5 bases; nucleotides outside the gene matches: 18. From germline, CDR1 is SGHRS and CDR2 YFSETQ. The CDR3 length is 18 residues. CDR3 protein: CASSFAGPTGWVETEAFF. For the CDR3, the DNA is TGCGCCAGCAGCTTCGCGGGTCCGACAGGGTGGGTGGAGACTGAAGCTTTCTTT.

CDR3 coding DNA: TGTGCCAGTAGTTGGACAGGCAATAGCAATCAGCCCCAGCATTTT. Translating gives CASSWTGNSNQPQHF. The chain couples TRBV19 to TRBJ1-5; 7 nucleotides match TRBD1. The V and J ends lost 5 bases and 0 bases, in that order; junction bases with no gene match: 4. Germline CDR1 LNHDA, CDR2 SQIVND (reference sequence). This CDR3 has 15 residues.

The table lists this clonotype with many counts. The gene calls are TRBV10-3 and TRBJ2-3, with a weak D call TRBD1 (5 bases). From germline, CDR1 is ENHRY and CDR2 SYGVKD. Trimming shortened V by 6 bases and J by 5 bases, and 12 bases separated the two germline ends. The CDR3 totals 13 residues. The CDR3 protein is CAIRSPTGDTQYF. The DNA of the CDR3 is TGTGCCATCAGATCTCCAACAGGAGATACGCAGTATTTT.

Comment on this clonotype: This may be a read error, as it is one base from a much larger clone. In DNA, the CDR3 is TGTGCCAGCGGGCGACAGCGAGTTAATGAAAAACTGTCTTTT. The encoded protein is CASGRQRVNEKLSF. V is TRBV13 and J is TRBJ1-4; perhaps TRBD1 as D (5 bases). From germline, CDR1 is PRHDT and CDR2 FYEKMQ (reference sequence). This CDR3 contains 14 residues.

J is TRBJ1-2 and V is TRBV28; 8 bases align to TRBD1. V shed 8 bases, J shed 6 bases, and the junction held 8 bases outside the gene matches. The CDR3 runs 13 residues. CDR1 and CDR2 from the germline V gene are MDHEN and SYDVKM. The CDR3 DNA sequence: TGTGCCAGCTTAGAACAGGGGGTTAATGGCTACACCTTC. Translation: CASLEQGVNGYTF.